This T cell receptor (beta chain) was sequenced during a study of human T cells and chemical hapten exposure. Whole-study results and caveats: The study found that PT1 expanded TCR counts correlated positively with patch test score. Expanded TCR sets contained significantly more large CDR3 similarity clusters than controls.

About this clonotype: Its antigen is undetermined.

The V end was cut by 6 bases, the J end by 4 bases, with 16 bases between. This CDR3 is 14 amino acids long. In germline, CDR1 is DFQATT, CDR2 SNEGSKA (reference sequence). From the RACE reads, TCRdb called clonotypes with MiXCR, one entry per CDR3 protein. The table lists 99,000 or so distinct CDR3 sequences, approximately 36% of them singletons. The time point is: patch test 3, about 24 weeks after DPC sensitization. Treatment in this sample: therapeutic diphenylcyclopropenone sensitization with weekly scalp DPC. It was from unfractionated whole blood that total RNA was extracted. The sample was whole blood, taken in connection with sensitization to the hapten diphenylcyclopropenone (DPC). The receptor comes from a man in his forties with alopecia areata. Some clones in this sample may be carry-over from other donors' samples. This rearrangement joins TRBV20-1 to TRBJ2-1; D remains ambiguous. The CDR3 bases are TGCAGTGCGTTTGACTCCTCCAGATACAATGAGCAGTTCTTC. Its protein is CSAFDSSRYNEQFF.